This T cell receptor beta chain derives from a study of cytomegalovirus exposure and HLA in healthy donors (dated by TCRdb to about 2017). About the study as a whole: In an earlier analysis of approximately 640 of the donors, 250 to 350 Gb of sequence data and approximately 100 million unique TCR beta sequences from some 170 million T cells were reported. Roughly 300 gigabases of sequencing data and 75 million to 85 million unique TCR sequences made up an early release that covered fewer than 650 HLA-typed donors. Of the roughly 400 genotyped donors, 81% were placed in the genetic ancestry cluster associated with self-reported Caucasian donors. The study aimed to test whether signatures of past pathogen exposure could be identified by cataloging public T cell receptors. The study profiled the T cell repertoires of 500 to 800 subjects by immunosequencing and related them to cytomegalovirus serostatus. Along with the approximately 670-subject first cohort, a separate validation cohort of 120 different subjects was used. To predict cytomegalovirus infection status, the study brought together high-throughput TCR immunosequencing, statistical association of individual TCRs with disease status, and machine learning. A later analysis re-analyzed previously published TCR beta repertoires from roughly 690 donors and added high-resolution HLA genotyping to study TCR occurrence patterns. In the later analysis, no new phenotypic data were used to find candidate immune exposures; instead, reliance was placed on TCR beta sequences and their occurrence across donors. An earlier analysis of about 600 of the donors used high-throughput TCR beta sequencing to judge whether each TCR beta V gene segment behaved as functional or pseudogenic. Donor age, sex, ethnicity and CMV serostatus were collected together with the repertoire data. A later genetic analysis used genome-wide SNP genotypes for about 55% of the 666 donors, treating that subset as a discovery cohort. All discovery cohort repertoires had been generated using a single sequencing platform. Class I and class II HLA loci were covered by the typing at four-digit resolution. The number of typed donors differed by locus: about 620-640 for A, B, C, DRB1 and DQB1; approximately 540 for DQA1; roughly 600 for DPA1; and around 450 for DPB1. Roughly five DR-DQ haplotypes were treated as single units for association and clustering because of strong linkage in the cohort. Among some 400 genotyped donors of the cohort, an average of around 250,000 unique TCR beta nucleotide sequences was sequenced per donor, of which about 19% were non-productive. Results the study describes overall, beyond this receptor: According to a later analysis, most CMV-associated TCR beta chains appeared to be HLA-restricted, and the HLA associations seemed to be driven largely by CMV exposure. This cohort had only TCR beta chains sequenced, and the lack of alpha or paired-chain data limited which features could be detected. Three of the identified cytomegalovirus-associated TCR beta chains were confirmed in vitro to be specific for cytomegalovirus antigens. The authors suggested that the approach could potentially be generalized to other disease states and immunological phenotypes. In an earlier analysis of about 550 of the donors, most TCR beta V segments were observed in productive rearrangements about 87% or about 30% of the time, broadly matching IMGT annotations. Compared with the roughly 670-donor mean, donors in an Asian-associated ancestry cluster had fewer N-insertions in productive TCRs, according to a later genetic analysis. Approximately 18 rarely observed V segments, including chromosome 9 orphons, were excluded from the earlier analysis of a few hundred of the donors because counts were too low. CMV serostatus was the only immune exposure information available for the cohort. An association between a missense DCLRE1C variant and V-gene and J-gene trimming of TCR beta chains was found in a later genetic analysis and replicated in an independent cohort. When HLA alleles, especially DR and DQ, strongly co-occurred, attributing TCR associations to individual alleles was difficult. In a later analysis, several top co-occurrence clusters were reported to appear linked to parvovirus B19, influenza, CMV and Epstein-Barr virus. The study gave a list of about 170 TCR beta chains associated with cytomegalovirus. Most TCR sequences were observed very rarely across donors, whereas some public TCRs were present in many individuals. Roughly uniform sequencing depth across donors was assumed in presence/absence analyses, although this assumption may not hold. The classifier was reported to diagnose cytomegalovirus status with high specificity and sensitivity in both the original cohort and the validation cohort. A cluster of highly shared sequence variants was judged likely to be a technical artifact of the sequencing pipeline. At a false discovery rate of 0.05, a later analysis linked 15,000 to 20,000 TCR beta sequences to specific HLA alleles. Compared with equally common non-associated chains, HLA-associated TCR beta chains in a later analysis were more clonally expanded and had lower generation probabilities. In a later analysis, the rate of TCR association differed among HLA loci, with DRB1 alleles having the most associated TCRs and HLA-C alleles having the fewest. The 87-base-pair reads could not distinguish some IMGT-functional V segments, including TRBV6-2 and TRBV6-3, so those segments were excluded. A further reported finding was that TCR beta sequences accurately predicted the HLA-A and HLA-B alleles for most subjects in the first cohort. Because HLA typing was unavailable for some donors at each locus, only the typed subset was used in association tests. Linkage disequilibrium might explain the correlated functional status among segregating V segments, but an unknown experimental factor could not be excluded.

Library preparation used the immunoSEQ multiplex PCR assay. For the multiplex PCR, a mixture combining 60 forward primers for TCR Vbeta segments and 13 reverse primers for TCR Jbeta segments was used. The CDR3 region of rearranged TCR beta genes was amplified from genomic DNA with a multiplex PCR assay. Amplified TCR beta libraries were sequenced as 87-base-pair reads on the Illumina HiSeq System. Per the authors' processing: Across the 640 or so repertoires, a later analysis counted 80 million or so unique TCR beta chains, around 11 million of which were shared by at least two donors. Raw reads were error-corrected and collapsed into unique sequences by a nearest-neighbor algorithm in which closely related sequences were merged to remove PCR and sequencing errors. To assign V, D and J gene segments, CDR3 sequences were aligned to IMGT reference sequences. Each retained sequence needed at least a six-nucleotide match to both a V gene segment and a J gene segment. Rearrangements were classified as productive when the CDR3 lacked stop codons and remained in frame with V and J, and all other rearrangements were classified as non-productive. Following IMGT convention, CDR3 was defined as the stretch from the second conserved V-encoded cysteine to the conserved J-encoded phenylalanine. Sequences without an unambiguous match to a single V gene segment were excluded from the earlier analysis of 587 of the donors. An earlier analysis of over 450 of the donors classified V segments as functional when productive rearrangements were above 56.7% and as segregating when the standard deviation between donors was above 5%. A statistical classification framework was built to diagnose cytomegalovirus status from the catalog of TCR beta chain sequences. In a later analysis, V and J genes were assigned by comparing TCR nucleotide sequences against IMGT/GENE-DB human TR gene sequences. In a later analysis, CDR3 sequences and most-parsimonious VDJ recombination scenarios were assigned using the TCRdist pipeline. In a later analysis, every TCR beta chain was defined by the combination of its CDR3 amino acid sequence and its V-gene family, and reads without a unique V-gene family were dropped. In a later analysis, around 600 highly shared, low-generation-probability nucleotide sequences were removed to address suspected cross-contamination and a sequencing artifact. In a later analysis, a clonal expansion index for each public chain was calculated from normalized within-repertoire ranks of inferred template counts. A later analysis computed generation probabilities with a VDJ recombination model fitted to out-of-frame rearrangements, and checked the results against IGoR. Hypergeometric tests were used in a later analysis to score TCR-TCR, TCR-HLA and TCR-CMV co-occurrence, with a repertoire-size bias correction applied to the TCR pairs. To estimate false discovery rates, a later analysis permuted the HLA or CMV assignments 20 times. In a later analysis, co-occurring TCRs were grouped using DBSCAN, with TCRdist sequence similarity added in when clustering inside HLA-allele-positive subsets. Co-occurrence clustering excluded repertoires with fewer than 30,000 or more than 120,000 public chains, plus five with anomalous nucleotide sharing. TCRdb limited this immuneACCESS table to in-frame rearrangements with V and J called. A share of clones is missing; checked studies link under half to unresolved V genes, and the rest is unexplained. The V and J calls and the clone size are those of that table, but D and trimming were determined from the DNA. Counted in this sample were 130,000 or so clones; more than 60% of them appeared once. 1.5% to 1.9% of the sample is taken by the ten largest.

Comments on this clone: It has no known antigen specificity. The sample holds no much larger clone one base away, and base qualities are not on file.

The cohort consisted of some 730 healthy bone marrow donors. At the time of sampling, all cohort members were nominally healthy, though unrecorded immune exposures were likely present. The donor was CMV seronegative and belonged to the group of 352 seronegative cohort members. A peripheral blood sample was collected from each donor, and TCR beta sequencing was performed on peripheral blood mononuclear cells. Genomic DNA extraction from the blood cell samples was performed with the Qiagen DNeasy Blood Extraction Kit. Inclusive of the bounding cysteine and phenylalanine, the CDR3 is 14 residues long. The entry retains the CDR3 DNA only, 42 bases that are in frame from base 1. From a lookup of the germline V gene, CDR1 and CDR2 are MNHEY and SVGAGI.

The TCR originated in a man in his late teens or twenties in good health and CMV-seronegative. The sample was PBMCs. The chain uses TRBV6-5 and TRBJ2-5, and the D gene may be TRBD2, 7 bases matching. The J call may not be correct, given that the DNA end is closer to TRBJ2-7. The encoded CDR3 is CASTRGGTQYEQYF. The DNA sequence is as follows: TGTGCCAGCACCCGGGGAGGGACACAGTACGAGCAGTACTTC.